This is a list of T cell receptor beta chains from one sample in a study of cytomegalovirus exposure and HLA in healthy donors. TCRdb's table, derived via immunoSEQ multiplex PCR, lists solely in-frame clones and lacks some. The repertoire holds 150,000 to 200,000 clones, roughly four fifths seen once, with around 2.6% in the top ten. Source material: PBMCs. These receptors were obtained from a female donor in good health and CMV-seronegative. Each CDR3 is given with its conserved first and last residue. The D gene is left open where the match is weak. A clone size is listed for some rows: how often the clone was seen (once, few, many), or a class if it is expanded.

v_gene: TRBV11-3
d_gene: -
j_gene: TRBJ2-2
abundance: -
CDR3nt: TGTGCCAGCAGCTTAGATCGTGGCAGGGGCACCGGGGAGCTGTTTTTT
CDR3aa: CASSLDRGRGTGELFF

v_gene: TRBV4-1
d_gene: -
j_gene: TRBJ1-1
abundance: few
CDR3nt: TGCGCCAGCAGCCAAGCCCTCTGGAACACTGAAGCTTTCTTT
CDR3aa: CASSQALWNTEAFF

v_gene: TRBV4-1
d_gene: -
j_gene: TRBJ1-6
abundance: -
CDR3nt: TGCGCCAGCAGCCAAGGACTGACCTATAATTCACCCCTCCACTTT
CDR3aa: CASSQGLTYNSPLHF

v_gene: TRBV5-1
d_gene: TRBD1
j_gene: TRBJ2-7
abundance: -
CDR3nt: TGCGCCAGCAGCTTGGCCGGACAGGGGTACTACGAGCAGTACTTC
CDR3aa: CASSLAGQGYYEQYF

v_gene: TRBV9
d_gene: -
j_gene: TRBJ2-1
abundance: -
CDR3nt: TGTGCCAGCACCTCCTCGTCGGGTGAGCAGTTCTTC
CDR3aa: CASTSSSGEQFF

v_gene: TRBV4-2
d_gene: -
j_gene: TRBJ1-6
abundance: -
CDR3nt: TGTGCCAGCAGACAACCAAGGGGCTCCTATAATTCACCCCTCCACTTT
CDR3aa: CASRQPRGSYNSPLHF

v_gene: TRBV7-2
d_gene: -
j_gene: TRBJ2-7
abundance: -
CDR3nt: TGTGCCAGCAGCTTAGTAATCCAGACACCCGAGCAGTACTTC
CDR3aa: CASSLVIQTPEQYF

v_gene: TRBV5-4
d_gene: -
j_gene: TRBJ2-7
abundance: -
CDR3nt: TGTGCCAGCCGATCGACGGGGGCCTACGAGCAGTACTTC
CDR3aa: CASRSTGAYEQYF

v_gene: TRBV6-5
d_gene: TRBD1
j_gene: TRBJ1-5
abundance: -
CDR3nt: TGTGCCAGCAGCCGACAGGGGGCTCAGCCCCAGCATTTT
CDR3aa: CASSRQGAQPQHF

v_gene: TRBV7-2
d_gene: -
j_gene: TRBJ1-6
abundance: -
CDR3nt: TGTGCCAGCAGCTTCGACAGTTCGGGTGGTTCACCCCTCCACTTT
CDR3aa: CASSFDSSGGSPLHF

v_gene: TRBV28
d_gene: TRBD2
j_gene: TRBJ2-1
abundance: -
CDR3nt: TGTGCCAGCAGTGGCCCGGGACTAGCGGGAGGGCTGCGCAATGAGCAGTTCTTC
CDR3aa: CASSGPGLAGGLRNEQFF

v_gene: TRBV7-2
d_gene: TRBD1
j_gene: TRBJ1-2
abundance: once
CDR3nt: TGTGCCAGCAGTCGGACAGGGGAAGGTGGCTACACCTTC
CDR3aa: CASSRTGEGGYTF

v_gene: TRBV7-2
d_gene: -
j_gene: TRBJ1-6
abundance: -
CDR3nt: TGTGCCAGCAGCTCCACCGTGACAGTGACCTATAATTCACCCCTCCACTTT
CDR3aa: CASSSTVTVTYNSPLHF

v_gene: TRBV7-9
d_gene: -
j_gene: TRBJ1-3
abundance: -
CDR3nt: TGTGCCAGCAGCTTACGTACACCTGGAAACACCATATATTTT
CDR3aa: CASSLRTPGNTIYF

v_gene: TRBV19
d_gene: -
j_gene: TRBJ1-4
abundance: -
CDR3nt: TGTGCCAGTAGTCCGCGGGAAAAACTGTTTTTT
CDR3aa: CASSPREKLFF

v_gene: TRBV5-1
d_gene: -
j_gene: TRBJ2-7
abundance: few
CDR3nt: TGCGCCAGCACCCCGGAGGGACAGATTCCCTACGAGCAGTACTTC
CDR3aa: CASTPEGQIPYEQYF

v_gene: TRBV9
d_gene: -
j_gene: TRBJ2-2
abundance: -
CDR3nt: TGTGCCAGCAGCGTAGAAGCGGACGGGGAGCTGTTTTTT
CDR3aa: CASSVEADGELFF

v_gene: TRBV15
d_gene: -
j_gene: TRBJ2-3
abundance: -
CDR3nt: TGTGCCACCAGCAACCGACAGACAGATACGCAGTATTTT
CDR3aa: CATSNRQTDTQYF

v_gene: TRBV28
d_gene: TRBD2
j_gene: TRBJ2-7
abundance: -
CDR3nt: TGTGCCAGCAGTGGTGTCAGGGCGGCGGGAGGGCTCCCAGGAGAGCAGTACTTC
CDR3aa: CASSGVRAAGGLPGEQYF

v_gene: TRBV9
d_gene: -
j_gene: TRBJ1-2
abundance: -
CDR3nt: TGTGCCAGCAGCGTAGATAGGGGAAACTATGGCTACACCTTC
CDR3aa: CASSVDRGNYGYTF

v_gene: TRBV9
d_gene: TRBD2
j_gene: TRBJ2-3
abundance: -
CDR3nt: TGTGCCAGCAGCGTAGGTAGCGGGGCGGATACGCAGTATTTT
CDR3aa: CASSVGSGADTQYF

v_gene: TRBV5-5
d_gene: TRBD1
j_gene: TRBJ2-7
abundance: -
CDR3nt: TGTGCCAGCAGTCGTCAGGGGGCCTACGAGCAGTACTTC
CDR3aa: CASSRQGAYEQYF

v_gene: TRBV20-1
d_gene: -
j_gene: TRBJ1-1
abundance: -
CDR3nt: TGCAGTCCCAACGCAGGGGTCGAGGCTTTCTTT
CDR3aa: CSPNAGVEAFF

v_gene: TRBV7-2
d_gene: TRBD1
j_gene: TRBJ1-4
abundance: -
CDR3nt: TGTGCCAGCAGCTTGCGGGACAGGTCTAATGAAAAACTGTTTTTT
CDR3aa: CASSLRDRSNEKLFF

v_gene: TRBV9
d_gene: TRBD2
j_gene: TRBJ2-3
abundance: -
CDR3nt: TGTGCCAGCAGCGTCAGCGGGAGGACCAGCACAGATACGCAGTATTTT
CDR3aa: CASSVSGRTSTDTQYF

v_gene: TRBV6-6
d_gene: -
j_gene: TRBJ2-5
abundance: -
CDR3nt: TGTGCCAGCAGTGCGACAGGGAGGAAAGAGACCCAGTACTTC
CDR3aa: CASSATGRKETQYF

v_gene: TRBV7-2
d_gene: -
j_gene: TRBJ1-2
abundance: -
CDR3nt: TGTGCCAGCGCCCTGGGGGGAGCGGCTAACTATGGCTACACCTTC
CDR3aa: CASALGGAANYGYTF

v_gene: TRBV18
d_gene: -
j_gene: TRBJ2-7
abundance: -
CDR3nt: TGTGCCAGCTCACCACCGGGGCCCGACGAGCAGTACTTC
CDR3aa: CASSPPGPDEQYF

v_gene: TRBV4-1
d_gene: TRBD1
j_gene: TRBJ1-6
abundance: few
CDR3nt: TGCGCCAGCAGCCAAGGGCTCCGACAGGGGGGAAATTCACCCCTCCACTTT
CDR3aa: CASSQGLRQGGNSPLHF

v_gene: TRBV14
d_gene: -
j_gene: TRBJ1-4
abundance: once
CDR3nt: TGTGCCAGCAGCCAAGGTGGGGCGGGAGAAAAACTGTTTTTT
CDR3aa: CASSQGGAGEKLFF

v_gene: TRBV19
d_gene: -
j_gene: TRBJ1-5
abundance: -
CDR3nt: TGTGCCAGTAGTATAAATACCGGTCAGCCCCAGCATTTT
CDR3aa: CASSINTGQPQHF